This T cell receptor beta chain comes out of a study of radiotherapy plus CTLA-4 blockade in lung cancer. Study information: Overall, 15% to 20% of patients showed an objective response, while roughly 28% attained disease control.

Data came from immunoSEQ multiplex PCR; TCRdb stores just in-frame clones and leaves some out. The top ten clones hold roughly 17% of a sample with more than 55,000 clones, over 75% of them seen once. The V segment lost 1 base and the J segment 3 bases; nucleotides outside the gene matches: 4. Germline CDR1 reads SGHVS; CDR2 reads FNYEAQ. This CDR3 comprises 16 residues. About this clone itself: What it binds is unknown.

Study-wide findings and caveats: Blood saw expansion of tumor-derived TCR clones after radiotherapy plus ipilimumab.

Chemo-refractory metastatic non-small-cell lung cancer patients received focal radiation with ipilimumab CTLA-4 blockade. The chain combines TRBV7-6 with TRBJ2-3; 10 bases are shared with TRBD2. The specimen was peripheral blood, collected from a patient treated with radiotherapy plus ipilimumab. The receptor comes from a human donor with non-small cell lung cancer who had a complete response to radiotherapy plus ipilimumab. DNA of the CDR3: TGTGCCAGCAGCTTAGGGGCTAGCGGGGGAACAGATACGCAGTATTTT. Amino acid sequence: CASSLGASGGTDTQYF.